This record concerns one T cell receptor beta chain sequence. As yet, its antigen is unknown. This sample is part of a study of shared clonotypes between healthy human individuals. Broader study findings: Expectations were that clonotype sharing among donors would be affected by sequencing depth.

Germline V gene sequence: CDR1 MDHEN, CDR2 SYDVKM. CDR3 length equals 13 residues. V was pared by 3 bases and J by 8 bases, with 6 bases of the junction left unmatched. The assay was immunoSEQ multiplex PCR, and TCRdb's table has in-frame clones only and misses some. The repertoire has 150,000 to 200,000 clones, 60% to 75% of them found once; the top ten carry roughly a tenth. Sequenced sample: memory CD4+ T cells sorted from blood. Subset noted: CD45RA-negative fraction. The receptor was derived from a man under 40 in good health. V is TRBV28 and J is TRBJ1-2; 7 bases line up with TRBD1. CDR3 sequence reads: CASSLTTGQGYTF. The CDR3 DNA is TGTGCCAGCAGTTTGACGACAGGGCAGGGCTACACCTTC.